The entry below describes one T cell receptor (beta chain). The data derive from a study of blood T cell repertoires in COVID-19. Background on the study: T cells, B-cell-depleted T cells, or PBMCs supplied cDNA or gDNA.

Assay: immunoSEQ multiplex PCR; the TCRdb copy retains only in-frame clones and omits some. The sample holds tens of thousands of clones, approximately 84% seen once. The CDR3 loop spans 14 amino acids. Deletions cut 2 bases from V and 8 bases from J, with 14 bases between. Germline CDR1 SGHKS, CDR2 YYEKEE (reference sequence). The chain joins TRBV5-5 to TRBJ1-5; possibly TRBD1 for D (5 bases). Sequenced input: peripheral blood. This TCR was sampled from a man aged 55 to 70 with acute or convalescent COVID-19. Here the CDR3 DNA reads TGTGCCAGCAGCTTCTTAACAGGTGACGAGCCCCAGCATTTT. The encoded protein is CASSFLTGDEPQHF.